The source of this T cell receptor beta chain is a study of OX40 agonist ivuxolimab in advanced cancers. Study details: Patients in dose escalation had liver, melanoma, kidney or head and neck cancers.

Data came from immunoSEQ multiplex PCR; TCRdb stores just in-frame clones and leaves some out. The table includes 12,000 or so clones, approximately 82% detected once. V shed 4 bases and J shed 5 bases, with 13 bases lying between them. CDR3 length: 14 amino acids. Germline V gives CDR1 SGHTA, CDR2 FQGNSA. This clonotype was obtained from an adult with an advanced solid tumor such as melanoma, head and neck, liver or kidney cancer. The sequencing here drew on CD4+ or CD8+ T cells sorted from blood, taken in a trial of the OX40 agonist ivuxolimab. The J gene is TRBJ2-3, the V gene TRBV7-2; D may match TRBD1 or TRBD2 (6 bases each). CDR3 sequence (DNA): TGTGCCAGCAGCTCCTGGGGGGCCTTAGATACGCAGTATTTT. Translating gives CASSSWGALDTQYF.